One and the same sample provided the 27 T cell receptor beta chains below, sequenced in a study of T cell changes during pregnancy in multiple sclerosis. Only in-frame clones appear in the TCRdb table, and some are missing; sequencing was by immunoSEQ multiplex PCR. The sample contains 25,000 to 35,000 clones, 90% of which appear only once. Material: CD8+ T cells from peripheral blood mononuclear cells, obtained in the second trimester of pregnancy. The receptor source for this set is a female donor with multiple sclerosis, enrolled in a pregnancy study.

The V call is TRBV19, the J call TRBJ2-1; D is possibly TRBD2 (6 bases). V lost 2 bases to trimming and J lost 10 bases, with 12 bases between them. The CDR3 spans 13 residues. The germline gives CDR1 LNHDA, CDR2 SQIVND (reference sequence). CDR3 nucleotides: TGTGCCAGTAGTATACCGGGAGCGATCGAGCAGTTCTTC. Translation gives CASSIPGAIEQFF.

J is TRBJ2-7 and V is TRBV9, with 8 bases fitting TRBD2. Trimming at V came to 1 base and at J to 0 bases, leaving 3 bases not matched to a gene. CDR1 is SGDLS and CDR2 is YYNGEE in the germline V gene. The CDR3 runs to 15 residues. DNA of the CDR3: TGTGCCAGCAGCGTATACAGCGGGAGCTCCTACGAGCAGTACTTC. This sequence encodes CASSVYSGSSYEQYF.

This clone was detected once. This chain links TRBV7-3 with TRBJ2-1, with 9 bases fitting TRBD2. V was pared by 3 bases and J by 8 bases, with 5 bases of the junction left unmatched. Germline loops: CDR1 SGHTA, CDR2 FQGTGA. The CDR3 contains 14 residues. The CDR3, as DNA: TGTGCCAGCAGCTTTAGTAGCGGGAGCTATGAGCAGTTCTTC. Amino acids: CASSFSSGSYEQFF.

The V gene is TRBV27, the J gene TRBJ1-1, with D hard to call. Germline CDR1 MNHEY, CDR2 SMNVEV (reference sequence). Trimming pared 3 bases from V and 10 bases from J, leaving 9 bases between. This CDR3 contains 11 residues. The CDR3 nucleotides are TGTGCCAGCAGTTTCGGTTTCGGAGCTTTCTTT. Its protein product is CASSFGFGAFF.

The rearrangement joins TRBV30 to TRBJ2-7; 8 bases align to TRBD2. There are 13 residues in the CDR3. The V segment lost 2 bases and the J segment 6 bases; nucleotides outside the gene matches: 6. The V gene's germline CDR1 is GTSNPN and CDR2 SVGIG (reference sequence). CDR3 residues: CAWSLGLGGEQYF. As DNA, the CDR3 is TGTGCCTGGAGTTTGGGACTAGGAGGCGAGCAGTACTTC.

A single count supports this clone. This rearrangement joins TRBV29-1 to TRBJ1-2, with D uncertain. Germline CDR1 is SQVTM and CDR2 is ANQGSEA. This CDR3 is 15 amino acids long. Trimming took 5 bases from V and 1 from J, leaving 17 bases between them. The CDR3 region is CSVQKSIQFNYGYTF. CDR3 nucleotide sequence: TGCAGCGTTCAAAAATCGATACAGTTTAACTATGGCTACACCTTC.

This clone was counted only a few times. V and J are TRBV5-6 and TRBJ1-2; D is unclear. The V gene lost 0 bases and the J gene lost 5 bases, with 14 bases spanning the gap. This CDR3 is 15 amino acids long. Germline CDR1 SGHDT, CDR2 YYEEEE. CDR3 DNA sequence: TGTGCCAGCAGCTTGGAGGAGGGTTTAGGGTATGGCTACACCTTC. It encodes CASSLEEGLGYGYTF.

This clone is a singleton in its sample. The chain couples TRBV10-3 to TRBJ2-3; tentatively, D is TRBD1 (6 bases). V lost 2 bases and J 3 bases, leaving 15 bases between the germline ends. The length of the CDR3 is 16 residues. The V gene's germline CDR1 is ENHRY and CDR2 SYGVKD. Here the CDR3 reads CAISEGRGEWTDTQYF. The CDR3 region has the DNA TGTGCCATCAGTGAGGGCAGGGGAGAATGGACAGATACGCAGTATTTT.

The V gene is TRBV20-1, the J gene TRBJ2-5; no definite D call. The J call may not be correct, given that the DNA end is closer to TRBJ2-7. This CDR3 has 10 residues. CDR1 and CDR2 from the germline V gene are DFQATT and SNEGSKA (reference sequence). Here the CDR3 reads CSASDYEQYF. The CDR3 region has the DNA TGCAGTGCTAGTGACTACGAGCAGTACTTC.

This clone was detected only a few times. The chain links TRBV6-5 to TRBJ2-7; D might be TRBD1 (5 bases). This CDR3 comprises 15 residues. V lost 0 bases and J 3 bases, leaving 12 bases between the germline ends. Germline values: CDR1 MNHEY, CDR2 SVGAGI. This chain's CDR3 is CASSYSFDRDYEQYF. CDR3 DNA: TGTGCCAGCAGTTACTCCTTCGACAGAGACTACGAGCAGTACTTC.

The chain links TRBV5-1 to TRBJ2-1, with TRBD2 matching 11 bases. The junction had 5 bases not matched to a gene; V was cut back by 4 bases and J by 5 bases. There are 15 residues in the CDR3. The germline V gene has CDR1 SGHRS and CDR2 YFSETQ. In DNA, the CDR3 is TGCGCCAGCAGCGCCGGGACTAGCGGCCACAATGAGCAGTTCTTC. Protein sequence: CASSAGTSGHNEQFF.

The rearrangement uses TRBV5-6 and TRBJ2-7; 10 nucleotides agree with TRBD1. CDR1 is SGHDT, CDR2 YYEEEE, per germline. This CDR3 is 13 amino acids long. Trimming cost V 3 bases and J 6 bases; bases outside gene matches: 3. The CDR3 coding sequence is TGTGCCAGCAGCTCCGGGACAGGGGCCGAGCAGTACTTC. Encoded protein: CASSSGTGAEQYF.

V gene TRBV5-1 combines with J gene TRBJ2-7, with 7 nucleotides matching TRBD1. The CDR3 has 14 amino acids. Trimming at V came to 2 bases and at J to 3 bases, leaving 5 bases not matched to a gene. Germline CDR1 SGHRS, CDR2 YFSETQ. This CDR3 is CASSLGDSHYEQYF. CDR3 DNA sequence: TGCGCCAGCAGCTTAGGGGACAGTCACTACGAGCAGTACTTC.

The J gene is TRBJ1-2, the V gene TRBV6-5; TRBD1 matches at 10 bases. The germline CDR1 and CDR2 sequences are MNHEY and SVGAGI. CDR3 length: 16 residues. V shed 2 bases, J shed 1 base, and the junction held 4 bases outside the gene matches. For the CDR3, the DNA is TGTGCCAGCAGTTACGGGACAGGGGTTCGTAACTATGGCTACACCTTC. It is translated as CASSYGTGVRNYGYTF.

The chain couples TRBV5-4 to TRBJ2-2; 9 bases match TRBD1. The J segment lost 5 bases and the V segment lost 3 bases, leaving 11 bases of the junction unmatched. Germline CDR1 reads SGHNT; CDR2 reads YYREEE (reference sequence). The CDR3 is 17 amino acids. CDR3 bases: TGTGCCAGCAGCTCCCCCCCCGGGACAGGGCCGACCGGGGAGCTGTTTTTT. It encodes CASSSPPGTGPTGELFF.

This rearrangement joins TRBV6-6 to TRBJ2-5; D may be TRBD1 (5 bases). V lost 2 bases and J lost 3, with 16 bases in between. The CDR3 runs 16 residues. CDR1 is MNHNY, CDR2 SVGAGI, per germline (reference sequence). The CDR3 sequence: CASSYPQSRQKETQYF. As DNA, the CDR3 is TGTGCCAGCAGTTACCCCCAATCTCGACAGAAAGAGACCCAGTACTTC.

The genes are TRBV19 and TRBJ1-5; D call uncertain. This CDR3 has 13 amino acids. V was pared by 4 bases and J by 3 bases, with 7 bases between. Germline values: CDR1 LNHDA, CDR2 SQIVND (reference sequence). Here the CDR3 reads CASSTSVNQPQHF. For the CDR3, the DNA is TGTGCCAGTAGTACCTCGGTCAATCAGCCCCAGCATTTT.

This clone showed up just a few times. The gene calls are TRBV29-1 and TRBJ2-7, with a possible D match to TRBD2 (6 bases). CDR1 is SQVTM, CDR2 ANQGSEA, per germline. CDR3 length: 14 amino acids. V was shortened by 6 bases and J by 0 bases, with 15 bases between the two germline ends. CDR3 region: CSVSGPSVSYEQYF. Written as DNA, the CDR3 is TGCAGCGTCTCGGGGCCTAGCGTCTCCTACGAGCAGTACTTC.

The chain combines TRBV27 with TRBJ2-7; D might be TRBD2 (6 bases). Per the germline V gene, CDR1 is MNHEY and CDR2 is SMNVEV (reference sequence). The CDR3 contains 16 residues. V lost 4 bases, J lost 7 bases, and 23 bases lay in between. CDR3 DNA: TGTGCCAGCAGTTCCGATAGTAGCGGTAAGGGTAAGGAGCAGTACTTC. It is translated as CASSSDSSGKGKEQYF.

The chain joins TRBV29-1 to TRBJ2-3, with 9 bases identical to TRBD2. The germline V gene has CDR1 SQVTM and CDR2 ANQGSEA. J was trimmed by 7 bases and V by 3 bases; bases with no gene match: 5. The CDR3 loop spans 13 amino acids. This chain's CDR3 is CSVDAGGYNTQYF. CDR3 nucleotides: TGCAGCGTTGACGCGGGAGGGTACAATACGCAGTATTTT.

The J gene is TRBJ2-5, the V gene TRBV27, with D possibly being TRBD1 (6 bases). This CDR3 comprises 14 residues. CDR1 is MNHEY, CDR2 SMNVEV, per germline (reference sequence). V shed 1 base and J shed 5 bases, with 11 bases lying between them. CDR3 amino acids: CASSLLGAGETQYF. DNA for the CDR3: TGTGCCAGCAGTTTATTGGGGGCCGGGGAGACCCAGTACTTC.

This clone was observed a handful of times. The chain is built from TRBV5-1 and TRBJ2-3, with D possibly being TRBD1 (6 bases). This CDR3 is 18 amino acids long. Per the germline V gene, CDR1 is SGHRS and CDR2 is YFSETQ. Trimming shortened V by 0 bases and J by 1 base, and 18 bases separated the two germline ends. CDR3 nucleotide sequence: TGCGCCAGCAGCTTGGCTGGGGGCCTCCTACCTCGCACAGATACGCAGTATTTT. Translating gives CASSLAGGLLPRTDTQYF.

J is TRBJ2-7 and V is TRBV5-5; possibly TRBD2 for D (5 bases). CDR1 is SGHKS and CDR2 is YYEKEE in the germline V gene (reference sequence). The V end was cut by 0 bases, the J end by 3 bases, with 13 bases between. This CDR3 comprises 15 residues. CDR3 residues: CASSLAAIGVYEQYF. The CDR3 DNA reads as TGTGCCAGCAGCTTGGCCGCGATCGGGGTCTACGAGCAGTACTTC.

The CDR3 spells CASSYEASGLDEQYF. The CDR3 coding sequence is TGTGCCAGCAGTTACGAGGCTAGCGGGTTAGACGAGCAGTACTTC. The genes are TRBV6-5 and TRBJ2-7; 8 bases fit TRBD2. CDR3 length: 15 amino acids. Trimming removed 2 bases from V and 5 bases from J; junction bases left unmatched: 8. CDR1 MNHEY and CDR2 SVGAGI come from the germline V gene.

V usage is TRBV10-3 and J usage is TRBJ2-1, with D perhaps TRBD2 (5 bases). CDR1 is ENHRY and CDR2 is SYGVKD in the germline V gene. The ends were cut back, 0 bases at V and 8 bases at J, with 14 bases in the middle. The CDR3 runs 15 residues. The CDR3 coding sequence is TGTGCCATCAGTGAGTCTTTAAGTCCCGGGGATGAGCAGTTCTTC. Amino acid sequence: CAISESLSPGDEQFF.

The chain joins TRBV11-2 to TRBJ2-7; D is perhaps TRBD2 (5 bases). Germline V CDR1 and CDR2: SGHAT, FQNNGV. The length of the CDR3 is 15 residues. V was trimmed by 0 bases and J by 3 bases, leaving 12 bases between them. CDR3: CASSLDYGSGYEQYF. CDR3 DNA: TGTGCCAGCAGCTTAGATTACGGCAGCGGCTACGAGCAGTACTTC. The full variable domain, completed using reference TRBV11-2 and TRBJ2-7, is EAGVAQSPRYKIIEKRQSVAFWCNPISGHATLYWYQQILGQGPKLLIQFQNNGVVDDSQLPKDRFSAERLKGVDSTLKIQPAKLEDSAVYLCASSLDYGSGYEQYFGPGTRLTVT.

V and J are TRBV11-2 and TRBJ2-1; no reliable D call. This CDR3 contains 15 residues. V was shortened by 5 bases and J by 0 bases, with 11 bases between the two germline ends. CDR1 SGHAT and CDR2 FQNNGV come from the germline V gene. Written as DNA, the CDR3 is TGTGCCAGCAGCCGTACTACCGACTCCTACAATGAGCAGTTCTTC. This codes for CASSRTTDSYNEQFF.